The next 28 T cell receptor beta chains were all read from a single sample in a study of blood T cell repertoires in COVID-19. Some clones are missing from TCRdb's copy, which holds only in-frame ones; the method was immunoSEQ multiplex PCR. The sample lists 390,000 or so clones; 86% were seen once. The sample was peripheral blood. All receptors come from a young woman with active or convalescent COVID-19.

The V call is TRBV19, the J call TRBJ1-2; tentative D call: TRBD1 (6 bases). Germline V lookup: CDR1 LNHDA, CDR2 SQIVND (reference sequence). V lost 4 bases and J 2 bases, leaving 14 bases between the germline ends. This CDR3 region has 15 residues. The CDR3 spells CASSTATGANYGYTF. Here the CDR3 DNA reads TGTGCCAGTAGTACCGCGACAGGAGCCAACTATGGCTACACCTTC.

The chain employs TRBV6-5 and TRBJ2-1, with 7 bases fitting TRBD2. V shed 5 bases and J 8 bases; nucleotides not matched to a gene: 12. Per germline, CDR1 MNHEY and CDR2 SVGAGI. The CDR3 length is 15 residues. CDR3 region: CASSPLSNGGDEQFF. The DNA of the CDR3 is TGTGCCAGCAGTCCTCTGTCTAATGGGGGGGATGAGCAGTTCTTC.

J is TRBJ1-1 and V is TRBV18; 9 bases are shared with TRBD1. The trim removed 5 bases at V and 3 bases at J, leaving 4 bases unmatched. Germline V gives CDR1 KGHSH, CDR2 LQKENI. The CDR3 has 14 amino acids. The CDR3 here is CASSIRDRDTEAFF. The DNA of the CDR3 is TGTGCCAGCTCAATCCGGGACAGGGACACTGAAGCTTTCTTT.

This sequence joins TRBV7-2 and TRBJ2-7, with a weak D call TRBD1 (6 bases). V was cut by 5 bases and J by 0 bases, with 14 bases left in between. Germline values: CDR1 SGHTA, CDR2 FQGNSA. The CDR3 runs 15 residues. In DNA, the CDR3 is TGTGCCAGCAGCAAGGACAGCGTCAGCTCCTACGAGCAGTACTTC. It yields the protein CASSKDSVSSYEQYF.

The V gene is TRBV7-9, the J gene TRBJ2-7; no definite D call. Germline CDR1 is SEHNR and CDR2 is FQNEAQ (reference sequence). The V end lost 5 bases, the J end lost 6 bases, and 17 bases lay between the germline ends. The CDR3 sequence is 14 residues long. CDR3 protein: CASSLVLPPSEQYF. CDR3 DNA: TGTGCCAGCAGCCTCGTACTCCCTCCTTCCGAGCAGTACTTC.

This rearrangement joins TRBV29-1 to TRBJ2-1; possible D gene TRBD1, 5 bases. Germline V gene lookup returns CDR1 SQVTM and CDR2 ANQGSEA. The length of the CDR3 is 13 residues. Trimming left V 4 bases short and J 7 bases short, with 14 bases between. CDR3 nucleotides: TGCAGCGTTGTGACGCCCAGGGTAAATGAGCAGTTCTTC. Protein sequence: CSVVTPRVNEQFF.

The chain carries TRBV19 and TRBJ2-3; D is unclear. The CDR3 has 13 residues. CDR1 and CDR2 from the germline V gene are LNHDA and SQIVND (reference sequence). V was cut by 4 bases and J by 0 bases, with 5 bases left in between. The CDR3 protein is CASSKTSTDTQYF. In DNA, the CDR3 is TGTGCCAGTAGTAAGACTAGCACAGATACGCAGTATTTT. Looking up the rest from reference TRBV19 and TRBJ2-3 gives the full variable domain: DGGITQSPKYLFRKEGQNVTLSCEQNLNHDAMYWYRQDPGQGLRLIYYSQIVNDFQKGDIAEGYSVSREKKESFPLTVTSAQKNPTAFYLCASSKTSTDTQYFGPGTRLTVL.

The chain uses TRBV3-1 (or the pseudogene TRBV3-2) and TRBJ2-7; 7 bases fit TRBD1. The germline CDR1 and CDR2 sequences are LGHDT and YNNKEL (reference sequence). This CDR3 region has 15 residues. Germline trimming cut 4 bases from V and 4 bases from J; bases unmatched to any gene: 10. The chain's CDR3 is CASSPPGQLKYEQYF. CDR3 nucleotide sequence: TGTGCCAGCAGCCCGCCGGGACAGTTGAAATACGAGCAGTACTTC.

This clone is a singleton in its sample. The V call is TRBV27, the J call TRBJ1-1; D is unclear. The CDR3 loop spans 12 amino acids. Germline V CDR1 and CDR2: MNHEY, SMNVEV (reference sequence). V was cut by 6 bases and J by 0 bases, with 5 bases left in between. The CDR3 region has the DNA TGTGCCAGCAGCGGGATGAACACTGAAGCTTTCTTT. It is translated as CASSGMNTEAFF.

This clone has only a few counts. The V gene is TRBV7-9, the J gene TRBJ2-7, with TRBD1 identical over 7 bases. The germline V gene has CDR1 SEHNR and CDR2 FQNEAQ (reference sequence). With V trimmed by 5 bases and J by 4 bases, 5 bases remained unmatched. This CDR3 contains 13 residues. CDR3 bases: TGTGCCAGCAGCGGGACAGCCTATTACGAGCAGTACTTC. Its translation: CASSGTAYYEQYF.

CDR3 coding DNA: TGCGCCAGCAGCCGGACAGGTGATGGTAATGGCTACACCTTC. It translates to CASSRTGDGNGYTF. The V and J genes are TRBV4-1 and TRBJ1-2; 7 bases agree with TRBD1. J gave up 6 bases and V 4 bases, and 8 bases lay outside the gene matches. CDR1 MGHRA and CDR2 YSYEKL come from the germline V gene. This CDR3 region has 14 residues.

V and J are TRBV4-1 and TRBJ2-1; 12 bases fit TRBD2. Germline loops: CDR1 MGHRA, CDR2 YSYEKL. The CDR3 contains 15 residues. Trimming removed 3 bases from V and 6 bases from J; junction bases left unmatched: 3. The CDR3 protein is CASSHGLAGFNEQFF. CDR3 sequence (DNA): TGCGCCAGCAGCCACGGACTAGCGGGGTTCAATGAGCAGTTCTTC.

This chain links TRBV5-1 with TRBJ1-3; D perhaps matches TRBD1 (5 bases). The V end lost 0 bases, the J end lost 3 bases, and 13 bases lay between the germline ends. The V gene's germline CDR1 is SGHRS and CDR2 YFSETQ. The CDR3 runs 16 residues. The chain's CDR3 is CASSLAGGKNGNTIYF. CDR3 bases: TGCGCCAGCAGCTTGGCCGGGGGAAAAAATGGAAACACCATATATTTT.

This chain uses TRBV30 with TRBJ1-1, with 7 bases that match TRBD1. CDR3 length equals 16 residues. Germline trimming cut 0 bases from V and 6 bases from J; bases unmatched to any gene: 13. Per the germline V gene, CDR1 is GTSNPN and CDR2 is SVGIG (reference sequence). The chain's CDR3 is CAWSVREYRGNAEAFF. Here the CDR3 DNA reads TGTGCCTGGAGTGTACGGGAGTACAGGGGCAACGCTGAAGCTTTCTTT.

This clone was recorded once. CDR3 bases: TGTGCCAGTAGTATTTCGGGGGTTGCTGAAGCTTTCTTT. Amino acid sequence: CASSISGVAEAFF. The rearrangement links TRBV19 to TRBJ1-1, with D tentatively TRBD1 (5 bases). This CDR3 spans 13 amino acids. Germline CDR1 reads LNHDA; CDR2 reads SQIVND (reference sequence). V lost 3 bases, J lost 6 bases, and 11 bases lay in between. The full variable domain, rest sourced from reference TRBV19 and TRBJ1-1, is DGGITQSPKYLFRKEGQNVTLSCEQNLNHDAMYWYRQDPGQGLRLIYYSQIVNDFQKGDIAEGYSVSREKKESFPLTVTSAQKNPTAFYLCASSISGVAEAFFGQGTRLTVV.

The V gene is TRBV11-2, the J gene TRBJ1-2; 10 bases agree with TRBD1. Germline assignment: CDR1 SGHAT and CDR2 FQNNGV. V gave up 5 bases and J gave up 7 bases; unmatched junction bases: 7. This CDR3 is 14 amino acids long. Written as DNA, the CDR3 is TGTGCCAGCAGCCCCCTGACAGGGGGCATTGGCTACACCTTC. Translating it yields CASSPLTGGIGYTF.

This CDR3 is CAWSVQQGIGYTF. The CDR3 coding sequence is TGTGCCTGGAGTGTACAACAGGGTATCGGCTACACCTTC. V is TRBV30 and J is TRBJ1-2; maybe TRBD1 (6 bases). The ends were cut back, 0 bases at V and 8 bases at J, with 13 bases in the middle. The CDR3 covers 13 residues. CDR1 is GTSNPN and CDR2 is SVGIG in the germline V gene (reference sequence).

The rearrangement uses TRBV9 and TRBJ1-1, with D unresolved. Germline V gives CDR1 SGDLS, CDR2 YYNGEE. This CDR3 spans 14 amino acids. Trimming cost V 4 bases and J 5 bases, with 15 bases left between them. The CDR3: CASSPPPGLTEAFF. The CDR3 DNA follows: TGTGCCAGCAGCCCCCCGCCAGGTTTAACTGAAGCTTTCTTT.

The chain carries TRBV5-1 and TRBJ2-7; 7 bases fit TRBD1. CDR3 length: 13 residues. Germline values: CDR1 SGHRS, CDR2 YFSETQ. J lost 3 bases, V lost 2 bases, and 2 bases had no gene match. The CDR3: CASSFGQDYEQYF. CDR3 in DNA: TGCGCCAGCAGCTTCGGACAGGACTACGAGCAGTACTTC. Full variable domain (missing parts from reference TRBV5-1 and TRBJ2-7): KAGVTQTPRYLIKTRGQQVTLSCSPISGHRSVSWYQQTPGQGLQFLFEYFSETQRNKGNFPGRFSGRQFSNSRSEMNVSTLELGDSALYLCASSFGQDYEQYFGPGTRLTVT.

This chain links TRBV30 with TRBJ2-3, with D perhaps matching TRBD2 (6 bases). The CDR3 is 18 amino acids. V shed 1 base and J shed 4 bases, with 24 bases lying between them. Germline V CDR1 and CDR2: GTSNPN, SVGIG (reference sequence). Here the CDR3 DNA reads TGTGCCTGGAGTGACTACGAAATTAGCGGTGCCCGGGCAGATACGCAGTATTTT. Translation gives CAWSDYEISGARADTQYF.

The CDR3 DNA reads TGTGCCAGCAGCCCGATGCGCTTCCGGGAGACCCAGTACTTC. Residues: CASSPMRFRETQYF. J is TRBJ2-5 and V is TRBV14; no clear D. The CDR3 length is 14 residues. From germline, CDR1 is SGHDN and CDR2 FVKESK. Trimming removed 4 bases from V and 5 bases from J, with 14 bases in between.

The CDR3 here is CASSRGQGDGNTIYF. The DNA for the CDR3 is TGTGCCAGCTCACGTGGACAGGGGGACGGAAACACCATATATTTT. The genes are TRBV18 and TRBJ1-3, with 10 bases matching TRBD1. The CDR3 runs to 15 residues. The germline gives CDR1 KGHSH, CDR2 LQKENI. V was clipped by 4 bases and J by 4 bases; unmatched bases: 4.

J is TRBJ2-7 and V is TRBV7-9, with D maybe TRBD2 (6 bases). Germline V gene data show CDR1 as SEHNR and CDR2 as FQNEAQ (reference sequence). Trimming removed 5 bases at V and 3 bases at J, with 11 bases between. This CDR3 region has 13 residues. CDR3 DNA sequence: TGTGCCAGCAGCCCTAGCGAGTACTACGAGCAGTACTTC. Translation gives CASSPSEYYEQYF.

The sample holds a few counts of this clone. The genes are TRBV15 and TRBJ1-5, with 8 positions matching TRBD1. This CDR3 region has 16 residues. V shed 6 bases, J shed 0 bases, and the junction held 7 bases outside the gene matches. Germline V lookup: CDR1 LNHNV, CDR2 YYDKDF (reference sequence). The CDR3 nucleotides are TGTGCCACCAGGGACAGGGAGTTTGGTAGCAATCAGCCCCAGCATTTT. This codes for CATRDREFGSNQPQHF.

This chain connects TRBV4-1 to TRBJ2-1, with D possibly being TRBD2 (5 bases). Germline lookup yields CDR1 MGHRA and CDR2 YSYEKL. The CDR3 is 16 residues long. V dropped 0 bases and J dropped 8 bases, with 17 bases sitting between them. CDR3 amino acids: CASSQDPSGVRDEQFF. The CDR3 DNA reads as TGCGCCAGCAGCCAAGATCCCAGCGGAGTGAGGGATGAGCAGTTCTTC.

The chain joins TRBV27 to TRBJ1-4; D gene unclear. V was shortened by 2 bases and J by 7 bases, with 14 bases between the two germline ends. CDR1 MNHEY and CDR2 SMNVEV come from the germline V gene (reference sequence). The CDR3 has 15 amino acids. The CDR3 region has the DNA TGTGCCAGCAGTTTACGGGGAGGTAATGGTGAAAAACTGTTTTTT. Translating it yields CASSLRGGNGEKLFF.

The rearrangement links TRBV9 to TRBJ2-1; D remains unclear. The CDR3 has 12 amino acids. Germline loops: CDR1 SGDLS, CDR2 YYNGEE. V was cut by 2 bases and J by 12 bases, with 12 bases left in between. The CDR3 loop reads CASSVGPSGQFF. CDR3 DNA sequence: TGTGCCAGCAGCGTCGGTCCCTCGGGGCAGTTCTTC.

The chain carries TRBV9 and TRBJ2-5; 7 nucleotides agree with TRBD2. Germline V CDR1 and CDR2: SGDLS, YYNGEE. V was clipped by 4 bases and J by 2 bases; unmatched bases: 5. The CDR3 runs to 14 residues. The DNA of the CDR3 is TGTGCCAGCAGCCCCTACGGGGGGCAAGAGACCCAGTACTTC. Translating gives CASSPYGGQETQYF.